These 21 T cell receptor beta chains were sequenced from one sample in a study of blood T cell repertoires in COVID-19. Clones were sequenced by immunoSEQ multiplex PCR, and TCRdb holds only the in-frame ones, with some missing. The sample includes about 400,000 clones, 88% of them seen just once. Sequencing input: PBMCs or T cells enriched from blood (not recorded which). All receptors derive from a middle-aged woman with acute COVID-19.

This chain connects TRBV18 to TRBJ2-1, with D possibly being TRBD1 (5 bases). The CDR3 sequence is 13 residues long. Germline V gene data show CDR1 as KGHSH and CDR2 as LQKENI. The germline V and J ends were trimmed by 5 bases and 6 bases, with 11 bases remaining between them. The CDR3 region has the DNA TGTGCCAGCTCAACCACAGGTGGCAATGAGCAGTTCTTC. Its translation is CASSTTGGNEQFF.

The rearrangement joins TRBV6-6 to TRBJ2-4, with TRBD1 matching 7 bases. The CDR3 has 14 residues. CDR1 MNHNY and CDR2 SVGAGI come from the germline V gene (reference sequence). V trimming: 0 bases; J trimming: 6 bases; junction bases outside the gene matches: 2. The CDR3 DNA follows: TGTGCCAGCAGTTACTCACAGGGGAGAAACATTCAGTACTTC. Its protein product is CASSYSQGRNIQYF.

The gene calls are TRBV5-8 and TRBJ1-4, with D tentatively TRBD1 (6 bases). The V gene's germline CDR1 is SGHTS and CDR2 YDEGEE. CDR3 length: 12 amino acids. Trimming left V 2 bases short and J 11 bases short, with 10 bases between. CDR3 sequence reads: CASSFRGGKLFF. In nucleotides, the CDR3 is TGTGCCAGCAGCTTTAGGGGGGGGAAACTGTTTTTT.

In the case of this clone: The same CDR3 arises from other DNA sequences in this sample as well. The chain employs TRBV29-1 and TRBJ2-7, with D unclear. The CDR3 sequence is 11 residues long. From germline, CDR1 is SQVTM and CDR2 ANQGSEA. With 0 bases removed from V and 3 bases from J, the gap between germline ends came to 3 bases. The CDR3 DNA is TGCAGCGTTGAAGAGAGCTACGAGCAGTACTTC. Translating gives CSVEESYEQYF.

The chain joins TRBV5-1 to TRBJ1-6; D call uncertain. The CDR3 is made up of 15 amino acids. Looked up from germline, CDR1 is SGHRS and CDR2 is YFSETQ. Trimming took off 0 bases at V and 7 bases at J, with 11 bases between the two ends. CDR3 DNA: TGCGCCAGCAGCTTGGTTGGAGGATACAATTCACCCCTCCACTTT. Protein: CASSLVGGYNSPLHF.

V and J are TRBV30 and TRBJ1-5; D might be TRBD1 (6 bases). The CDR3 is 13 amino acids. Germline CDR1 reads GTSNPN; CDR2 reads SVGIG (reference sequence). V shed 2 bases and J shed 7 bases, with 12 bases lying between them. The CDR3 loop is CAWSPQGKQPQHF. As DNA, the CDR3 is TGTGCCTGGAGTCCCCAGGGGAAGCAGCCCCAGCATTTT.

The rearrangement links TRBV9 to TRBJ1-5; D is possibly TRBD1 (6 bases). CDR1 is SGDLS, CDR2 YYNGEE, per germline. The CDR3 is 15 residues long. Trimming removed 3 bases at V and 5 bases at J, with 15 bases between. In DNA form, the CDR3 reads TGTGCCAGCAGCGATGGACAGCCGCCGGATCAGCCCCAGCATTTT. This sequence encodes CASSDGQPPDQPQHF. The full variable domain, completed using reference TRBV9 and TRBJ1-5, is DSGVTQTPKHLITATGQRVTLRCSPRSGDLSVYWYQQSLDQGLQFLIQYYNGEERAKGNILERFSAQQFPDLHSELNLSSLELGDSALYFCASSDGQPPDQPQHFGDGTRLSIL.

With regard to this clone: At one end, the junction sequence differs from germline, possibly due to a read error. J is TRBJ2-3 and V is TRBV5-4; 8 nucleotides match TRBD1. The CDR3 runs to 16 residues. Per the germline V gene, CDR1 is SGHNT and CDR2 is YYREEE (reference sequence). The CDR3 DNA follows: TGTGCCAACAGCTCCCGGGACAGGACAGTAACAGATACGCAGTATTTT. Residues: CANSSRDRTVTDTQYF.

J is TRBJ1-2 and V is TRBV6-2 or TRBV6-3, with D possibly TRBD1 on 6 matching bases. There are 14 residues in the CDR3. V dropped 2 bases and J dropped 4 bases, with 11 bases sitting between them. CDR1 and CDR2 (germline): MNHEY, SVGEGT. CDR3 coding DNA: TGTGCCAGCAGTTACGCTAGGACAGCCTATGGCTACACCTTC. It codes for CASSYARTAYGYTF.

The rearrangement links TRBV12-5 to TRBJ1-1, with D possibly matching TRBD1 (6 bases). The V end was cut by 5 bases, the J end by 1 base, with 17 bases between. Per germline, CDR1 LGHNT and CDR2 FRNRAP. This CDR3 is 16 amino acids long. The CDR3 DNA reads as TGTGCTAGTGGTACCAAGACAGGTTTTGGGAACACTGAAGCTTTCTTT. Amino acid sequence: CASGTKTGFGNTEAFF.

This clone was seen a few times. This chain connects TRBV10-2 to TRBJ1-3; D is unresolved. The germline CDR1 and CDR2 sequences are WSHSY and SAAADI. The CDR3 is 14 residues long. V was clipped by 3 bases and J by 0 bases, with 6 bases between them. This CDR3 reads CASSEYSSGNTIYF. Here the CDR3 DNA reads TGCGCCAGCAGTGAATACAGCTCTGGAAACACCATATATTTT.

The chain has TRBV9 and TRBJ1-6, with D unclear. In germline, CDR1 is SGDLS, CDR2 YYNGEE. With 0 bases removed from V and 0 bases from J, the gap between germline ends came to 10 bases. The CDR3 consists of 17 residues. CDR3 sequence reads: CASSVGPEHSYNSPLHF. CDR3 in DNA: TGTGCCAGCAGCGTAGGTCCCGAACACTCCTATAATTCACCCCTCCACTTT. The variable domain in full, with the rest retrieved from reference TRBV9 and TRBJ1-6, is DSGVTQTPKHLITATGQRVTLRCSPRSGDLSVYWYQQSLDQGLQFLIQYYNGEERAKGNILERFSAQQFPDLHSELNLSSLELGDSALYFCASSVGPEHSYNSPLHFGNGTRLTVT.

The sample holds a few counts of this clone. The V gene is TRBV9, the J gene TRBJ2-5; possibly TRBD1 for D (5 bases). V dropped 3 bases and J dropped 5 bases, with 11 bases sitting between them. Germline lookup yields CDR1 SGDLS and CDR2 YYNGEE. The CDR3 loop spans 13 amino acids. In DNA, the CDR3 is TGTGCCAGCAGCGCCCCAGGGATGGAGACCCAGTACTTC. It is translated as CASSAPGMETQYF.

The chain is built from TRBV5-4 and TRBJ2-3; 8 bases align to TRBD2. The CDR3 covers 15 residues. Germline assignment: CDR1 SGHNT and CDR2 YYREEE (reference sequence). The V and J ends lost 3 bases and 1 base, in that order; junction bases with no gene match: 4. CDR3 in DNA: TGTGCCAGCAGCTCACCACTAGCGGGCACAGATACGCAGTATTTT. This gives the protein CASSSPLAGTDTQYF.

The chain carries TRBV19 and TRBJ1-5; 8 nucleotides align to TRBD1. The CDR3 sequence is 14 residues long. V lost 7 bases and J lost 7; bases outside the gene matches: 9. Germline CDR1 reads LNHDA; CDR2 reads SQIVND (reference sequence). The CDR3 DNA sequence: TGTGCCAGTACCCTGGACAGGGCAGGACAGCCCCAGCATTTT. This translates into CASTLDRAGQPQHF.

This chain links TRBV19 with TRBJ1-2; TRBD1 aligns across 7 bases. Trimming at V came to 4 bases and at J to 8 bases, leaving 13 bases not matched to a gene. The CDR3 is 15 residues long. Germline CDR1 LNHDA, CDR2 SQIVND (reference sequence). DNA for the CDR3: TGTGCCAGTAGTAACCGAGATACAGGGGCGGGAGGCTACACCTTC. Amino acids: CASSNRDTGAGGYTF.

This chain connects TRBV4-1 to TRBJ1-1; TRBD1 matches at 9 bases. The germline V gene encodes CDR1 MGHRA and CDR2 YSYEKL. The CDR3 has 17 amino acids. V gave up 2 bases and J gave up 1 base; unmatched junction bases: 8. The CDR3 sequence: CASSQTPGQGRNTEAFF. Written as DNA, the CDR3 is TGCGCCAGCAGCCAAACCCCGGGACAGGGAAGGAACACTGAAGCTTTCTTT.

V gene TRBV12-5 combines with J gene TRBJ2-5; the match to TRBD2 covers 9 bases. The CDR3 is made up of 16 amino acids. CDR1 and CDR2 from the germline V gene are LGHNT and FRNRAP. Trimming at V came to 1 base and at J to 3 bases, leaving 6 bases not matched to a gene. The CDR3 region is CASGLGLTSGKETQYF. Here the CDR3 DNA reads TGTGCTAGTGGTTTGGGGCTGACTAGCGGTAAAGAGACCCAGTACTTC.

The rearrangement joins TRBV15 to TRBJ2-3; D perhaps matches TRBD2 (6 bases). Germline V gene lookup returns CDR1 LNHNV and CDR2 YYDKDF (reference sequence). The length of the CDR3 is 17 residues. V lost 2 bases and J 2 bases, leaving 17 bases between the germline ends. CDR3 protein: CATSRPHSGVPTDTQYF. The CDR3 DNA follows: TGTGCCACCAGCAGACCACATAGCGGCGTACCCACAGATACGCAGTATTTT.

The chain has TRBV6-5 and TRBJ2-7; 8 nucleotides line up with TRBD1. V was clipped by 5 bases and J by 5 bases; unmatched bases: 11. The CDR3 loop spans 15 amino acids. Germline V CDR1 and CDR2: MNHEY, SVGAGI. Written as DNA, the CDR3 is TGTGCCAGCAGTCCTGAGTACAGGGGGAGCGACGAGCAGTACTTC. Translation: CASSPEYRGSDEQYF.

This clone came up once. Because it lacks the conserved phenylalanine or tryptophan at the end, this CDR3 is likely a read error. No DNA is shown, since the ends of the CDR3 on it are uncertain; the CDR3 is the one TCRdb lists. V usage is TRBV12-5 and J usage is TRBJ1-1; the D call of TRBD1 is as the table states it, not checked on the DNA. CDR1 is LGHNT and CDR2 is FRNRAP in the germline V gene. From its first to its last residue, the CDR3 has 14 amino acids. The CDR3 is CASGLVRGGAPPAI.